A selection of T cell receptor beta chains follows, all from one sample in a study of CD8+ T cells in alopecia areata. The data were produced by immunoSEQ multiplex PCR, yet TCRdb's version contains in-frame clones alone and is incomplete. The data hold 200,000 to 250,000 clones, with more than 30% observed a single time. The material sequenced was CD4+ T cells sorted from blood, taken at approximately week 31, from a patient treated with tofacitinib. The receptors originated from a human donor with alopecia areata. The conserved cysteine and the conserved F or W are not part of the CDR3 here.

j_gene | v_gene | CDR3aa
TRBJ2-7 | TRBV7-2 | ASSFGLAGPYEQY
TRBJ2-7 | TRBV7-9 | ASSTGQGGHEQY
TRBJ1-2 | TRBV29-1 | SVGDPHYGYT
TRBJ2-3 | TRBV28 | ASSLTSGGRDTQY
TRBJ2-4 | TRBV14 | ASSEGRALRNIQY
TRBJ2-3 | TRBV27 | ASKDRITDTQY
TRBJ1-1 | TRBV6-5 | ASSYGSGIAF
TRBJ1-2 | TRBV7-9 | ASSLLGEVDGYT
TRBJ2-1 | TRBV2 | ASFGQGGSNEQF
TRBJ2-2 | TRBV7-2 | ASSLEPSTGELF
TRBJ2-3 | TRBV7-8 | ASSRDRASTDTQY
TRBJ1-5 | TRBV18 | ASSPGRVKQPQH
TRBJ2-2 | TRBV30 | AWRRDPNTGELF
TRBJ2-7 | TRBV18 | ASSPQAAPSYEQY
TRBJ2-1 | TRBV5-1 | ASSLDGQGYFNEQF
TRBJ2-5 | TRBV5-1 | ASSPWSPSGTGGETQY
TRBJ2-5 | TRBV11-2 | ASKTSDQETQY
TRBJ2-7 | TRBV11-2 | ASRQGAHEQY
TRBJ2-3 | TRBV5-1 | ASQREGPTDTQY
TRBJ2-7 | TRBV30 | AWSRSQTEPGQYSYEQY
TRBJ2-3 | TRBV7-2 | ASSLGSTDTQY
TRBJ2-7 | TRBV18 | ASSPPLGGPSYEQY
TRBJ2-5 | TRBV11-2 | ASSRGRDPRGETQY
TRBJ1-5 | TRBV19 | ASSIGGTGTTGQPQH
TRBJ1-4 | TRBV6-5 | ASSSSGRGVEKLF
TRBJ2-5 | TRBV4-2 | ASSPRTGGHQETQY
TRBJ2-3 | TRBV5-1 | ASSTGTSGGTDTQY
TRBJ1-5 | TRBV30 | AWSVMDSNQPQH
TRBJ2-7 | TRBV7-6 | ASSLNRGYEQY
TRBJ1-3 | TRBV5-1 | ASQGSGNTIY
TRBJ2-3 | TRBV18 | ASSPSTRADTQY
TRBJ1-2 | TRBV14 | ASSQQTGIYGYT
TRBJ1-6 | TRBV16 | ASSQWEENSPLH
TRBJ2-3 | TRBV9 | ASNPRGGTDTQY
TRBJ1-1 | TRBV30 | AWTLGGGTEAF
TRBJ2-7 | TRBV10-3 | AHREGSRTGEQY
TRBJ2-7 | TRBV4-2 | ASSQERVGGYEQY
TRBJ2-1 | TRBV27 | ASSLMPGHGPF
TRBJ2-4 | TRBV7-2 | ASSPRGLAGDLKDIQY
TRBJ2-5 | TRBV5-1 | ASSFNPRLATQETQY
TRBJ1-1 | TRBV2 | ASSAGTSLNTEAF
TRBJ2-3 | TRBV29-1 | SVVRINTDTQY
TRBJ1-1 | TRBV2 | ASSVLQTLNTEAF
TRBJ1-2 | TRBV19 | ASSITGSYGYT
TRBJ2-1 | TRBV7-9 | ASRTLGDFNEQF
TRBJ2-3 | TRBV30 | AWSEGQGLTDTQY
TRBJ1-2 | TRBV4-1 | ASSQVGVGSYEGYT
TRBJ1-2 | TRBV9 | ASSFQSRGYT
TRBJ2-7 | TRBV6-5 | ASSGSSYEQY
TRBJ2-2 | TRBV9 | ASSQRYGELF
TRBJ2-7 | TRBV5-1 | ASRSNPGLVPSGEQY
TRBJ2-1 | TRBV6-1 | ASRSYNEQF